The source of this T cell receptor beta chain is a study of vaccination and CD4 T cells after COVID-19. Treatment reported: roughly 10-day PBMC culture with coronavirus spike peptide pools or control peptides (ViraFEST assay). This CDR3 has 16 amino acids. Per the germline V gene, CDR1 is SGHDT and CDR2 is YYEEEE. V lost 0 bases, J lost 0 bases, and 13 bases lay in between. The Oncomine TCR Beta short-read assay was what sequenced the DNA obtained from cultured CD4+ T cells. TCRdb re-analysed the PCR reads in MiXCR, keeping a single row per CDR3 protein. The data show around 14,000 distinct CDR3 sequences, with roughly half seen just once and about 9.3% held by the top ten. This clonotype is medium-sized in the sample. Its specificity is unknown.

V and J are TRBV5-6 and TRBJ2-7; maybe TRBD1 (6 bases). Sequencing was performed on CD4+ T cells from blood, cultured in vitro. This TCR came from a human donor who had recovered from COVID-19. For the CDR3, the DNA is TGTGCCAGCAGCTTGGACAGGGCTGAGCTCTCCTACGAGCAGTACTTC. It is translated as CASSLDRAELSYEQYF.